Listed here are 25 T cell receptor beta chains from one sample, sequenced in a study of T cell changes during pregnancy in multiple sclerosis. The method was immunoSEQ multiplex PCR; TCRdb's version includes in-frame clones alone and lacks a portion of them. The table records 50,000 to 75,000 clones, 93% of them present only once. The material sequenced was CD8+ T cells from peripheral blood mononuclear cells, taken in the third trimester of pregnancy. These receptors all come from a female donor with multiple sclerosis, enrolled in a pregnancy study.

The genes are TRBV5-1 and TRBJ1-1; TRBD1 is a possible D gene (5 bases). Trimming removed 4 bases at V and 1 base at J, with 14 bases between. CDR3 length: 15 amino acids. The germline CDR1 and CDR2 sequences are SGHRS and YFSETQ. The CDR3 reads CASSPGGASNTEAFF. In DNA, the CDR3 is TGCGCCAGCAGCCCCGGCGGGGCCTCGAACACTGAAGCTTTCTTT.

The chain links TRBV19 to TRBJ2-1; D is possibly TRBD2 (5 bases). CDR3 length equals 12 residues. The ends were cut back, 4 bases at V and 9 bases at J, with 10 bases in the middle. Germline V gene data show CDR1 as LNHDA and CDR2 as SQIVND (reference sequence). The CDR3 DNA sequence: TGTGCCAGTAGTACGGACTTTTCTGAGCAGTTCTTC. This gives the protein CASSTDFSEQFF.

This chain connects TRBV9 to TRBJ2-1; possibly TRBD1 for D (5 bases). The germline V and J ends were trimmed by 3 bases and 0 bases, with 10 bases remaining between them. The germline gives CDR1 SGDLS, CDR2 YYNGEE. This CDR3 contains 15 residues. Here the CDR3 DNA reads TGTGCCAGCAGCGCGGACACGAGCTCCTACAATGAGCAGTTCTTC. It is translated as CASSADTSSYNEQFF.

The chain joins TRBV5-3 to TRBJ2-1; unclear D gene. TRBV5-3 is recorded as an ORF, its role being uncertain. This CDR3 comprises 15 residues. V lost 5 bases to trimming and J lost 0 bases, with 12 bases between them. CDR3 loop: CARSLPLSSYNEQFF. For the CDR3, the DNA is TGTGCCAGAAGTCTCCCCTTGAGCTCCTACAATGAGCAGTTCTTC.

V is TRBV28 and J is TRBJ1-5; TRBD1 might be the D (5 bases). Trimming shortened V by 7 bases and J by 1 base, and 14 bases separated the two germline ends. CDR3 length equals 15 residues. CDR1 is MDHEN, CDR2 SYDVKM, per germline. CDR3 bases: TGTGCCAGCACCCTACAAGGGGTGAGCAATCAGCCCCAGCATTTT. This gives the protein CASTLQGVSNQPQHF.

The rearrangement uses TRBV13 and TRBJ1-2, with 7 bases lining up with TRBD1. Germline-derived CDR1 and CDR2 are PRHDT and FYEKMQ (reference sequence). The CDR3 loop spans 12 amino acids. V gave up 2 bases and J gave up 8 bases; unmatched junction bases: 2. The CDR3 sequence: CASSLRGRGYTF. The CDR3 coding sequence is TGTGCCAGCAGCTTAAGGGGGCGCGGCTACACCTTC.

The J gene is TRBJ2-3, the V gene TRBV7-2; TRBD2 is a possible D gene (6 bases). Germline CDR1 is SGHTA and CDR2 is FQGNSA. This CDR3 spans 13 amino acids. V lost 4 bases to trimming and J lost 6 bases, with 11 bases between them. The CDR3 reads CASSSFGRDTQYF. CDR3 in DNA: TGTGCCAGCAGCTCCTTTGGGAGGGATACGCAGTATTTT.

The V call is TRBV9, the J call TRBJ2-2; weak D call: TRBD1 (6 bases). Trimming took 9 bases from V and 2 from J, leaving 14 bases between them. Germline CDR1 is SGDLS and CDR2 is YYNGEE. This CDR3 has 14 amino acids. In nucleotides, the CDR3 is TGTGCCACGACCACAGGGATCAACACCGGGGAGCTGTTTTTT. This gives the protein CATTTGINTGELFF.

This clone was detected only once. The chain is built from TRBV10-3 and TRBJ2-2; no clear D gene. With 2 bases removed from V and 0 bases from J, the gap between germline ends came to 10 bases. Germline lookup yields CDR1 ENHRY and CDR2 SYGVKD. This CDR3 comprises 16 residues. In DNA, the CDR3 is TGTGCCATCAGTGAGCATCTGGCAGCGAACACCGGGGAGCTGTTTTTT. It yields the protein CAISEHLAANTGELFF.

The rearrangement links TRBV14 to TRBJ2-1, with D possibly matching TRBD1 (6 bases). There are 17 residues in the CDR3. Germline V gives CDR1 SGHDN, CDR2 FVKESK. Trimming shortened V by 4 bases and J by 8 bases, and 24 bases separated the two germline ends. CDR3 nucleotide sequence: TGTGCCAGCAGCCCACCAGGGGCTAGAGGGTACAATGATGAGCAGTTCTTC. This encodes CASSPPGARGYNDEQFF.

This chain uses TRBV11-2 with TRBJ2-1; 8 bases map to TRBD2. This CDR3 has 17 amino acids. Looked up from germline, CDR1 is SGHAT and CDR2 is FQNNGV. V dropped 3 bases and J dropped 4; count of bases not matched to a gene: 11. The CDR3 region has the DNA TGTGCCAGCAGCTTCCACAACGGGGGGGAGGGGTACAATGAGCAGTTCTTC. It translates to CASSFHNGGEGYNEQFF.

The chain carries TRBV27 and TRBJ1-1; D gene uncertain. The germline CDR1 and CDR2 sequences are MNHEY and SMNVEV (reference sequence). This CDR3 spans 13 amino acids. V was trimmed by 0 bases and J by 4 bases, leaving 6 bases between them. In DNA, the CDR3 is TGTGCCAGCAGTTTATCCCCAGGCACTGAAGCTTTCTTT. Its translation is CASSLSPGTEAFF.

V gene TRBV30 combines with J gene TRBJ1-1, with a weak D call TRBD1 (6 bases). The ends were cut back, 0 bases at V and 4 bases at J, with 12 bases in the middle. The CDR3 is 14 residues long. CDR1 GTSNPN and CDR2 SVGIG come from the germline V gene (reference sequence). CDR3 region: CAWSVDRLATEAFF. The CDR3 DNA is TGTGCCTGGAGTGTAGACAGGTTGGCCACTGAAGCTTTCTTT.

V gene TRBV5-1 combines with J gene TRBJ1-4; 7 nucleotides match TRBD1. The trim removed 2 bases at V and 6 bases at J, leaving 13 bases unmatched. Germline CDR1 is SGHRS and CDR2 is YFSETQ. This CDR3 region has 17 residues. Here the CDR3 reads CASSFGEQQGIYEKLFF. The CDR3 DNA follows: TGCGCCAGCAGCTTCGGCGAACAACAGGGGATCTATGAAAAACTGTTTTTT. The full variable domain, with the rest looked up from reference TRBV5-1 and TRBJ1-4, is KAGVTQTPRYLIKTRGQQVTLSCSPISGHRSVSWYQQTPGQGLQFLFEYFSETQRNKGNFPGRFSGRQFSNSRSEMNVSTLELGDSALYLCASSFGEQQGIYEKLFFGSGTQLSVL.

This clone came up once. This chain joins TRBV30 and TRBJ2-1; D unresolved. This CDR3 has 15 amino acids. From germline, CDR1 is GTSNPN and CDR2 SVGIG (reference sequence). The V end was cut by 3 bases, the J end by 0 bases, with 12 bases between. CDR3 sequence reads: CAWSRLENSYNEQFF. Written as DNA, the CDR3 is TGTGCCTGGAGCAGACTGGAAAACTCCTACAATGAGCAGTTCTTC.

A word on this clone: The sample contains more than one DNA sequence encoding this CDR3. The chain has TRBV27 and TRBJ2-7; no definite D call. V lost 5 bases and J lost 0, with 5 bases in between. CDR1 and CDR2 (germline): MNHEY, SMNVEV (reference sequence). This CDR3 is 12 amino acids long. CDR3 coding DNA: TGTGCCAGCAGTCCCAGCTCCTACGAGCAGTACTTC. Amino acid sequence: CASSPSSYEQYF.

This clone was observed a single time. The chain is built from TRBV27 and TRBJ1-4; possible D gene TRBD1, 5 bases. The CDR3 is made up of 16 amino acids. The V end lost 6 bases, the J end lost 8 bases, and 22 bases lay between the germline ends. Germline assignment: CDR1 MNHEY and CDR2 SMNVEV (reference sequence). The CDR3 loop is CASRKGGARRNEKLFF. The CDR3 bases are TGTGCCAGCAGGAAGGGAGGGGCGCGGAGGAACGAAAAACTGTTTTTT.

The chain combines TRBV28 with TRBJ2-7, with 9 bases fitting TRBD2. J lost 1 base, V lost 3 bases, and 4 bases had no gene match. The CDR3 is 15 residues long. Germline V gene lookup returns CDR1 MDHEN and CDR2 SYDVKM. The CDR3 nucleotides are TGTGCCAGCAGTTTCCCGCGGGAGGGTTCCTACGAGCAGTACTTC. It specifies CASSFPREGSYEQYF. The variable domain in full, completed from reference TRBV28 and TRBJ2-7, reads DVKVTQSSRYLVKRTGEKVFLECVQDMDHENMFWYRQDPGLGLRLIYFSYDVKMKEKGDIPEGYSVSREKKERFSLILESASTNQTSMYLCASSFPREGSYEQYFGPGTRLTVT.

This clone came up a few times. The rearrangement uses TRBV6-4 and TRBJ2-3; 9 bases align to TRBD1. Germline V CDR1 and CDR2: MRHNA, SNTAGT. The CDR3 loop spans 15 amino acids. V lost 5 bases and J lost 4; bases outside the gene matches: 7. The CDR3 DNA follows: TGTGCCAGCAGTCCCGGGACAGGGACCCCAGATACGCAGTATTTT. It is translated as CASSPGTGTPDTQYF.

For the CDR3, the DNA is TGCGCCAGCAGCCAAGAGTGGCGGGAGGTTTTGGGACAGTTCTTC. Its translation: CASSQEWREVLGQFF. V gene TRBV4-1 combines with J gene TRBJ2-1; 8 nucleotides agree with TRBD2. J gave up 13 bases and V 0 bases, and 11 bases lay outside the gene matches. The CDR3 consists of 15 residues. Germline CDR1 and CDR2: MGHRA and YSYEKL.

The rearrangement joins TRBV6-1 to TRBJ1-2; TRBD1 aligns across 8 bases. Germline loops: CDR1 MNHNS, CDR2 SASEGT. The CDR3 totals 14 residues. After removal of 4 bases from V and 4 bases from J, the junction contained 5 bases not matched to a gene. DNA for the CDR3: TGTGCCAGCAGTGTAATCGGGACAGGCTATGGCTACACCTTC. Translating it yields CASSVIGTGYGYTF.

The rearrangement uses TRBV27 and TRBJ2-7, with 9 bases identical to TRBD1. This CDR3 region has 15 residues. V trimming: 4 bases; J trimming: 0 bases; junction bases outside the gene matches: 4. Germline lookup yields CDR1 MNHEY and CDR2 SMNVEV (reference sequence). The CDR3 reads CASSSTGGFSYEQYF. In DNA, the CDR3 is TGTGCCAGCAGTTCCACAGGGGGCTTCTCCTACGAGCAGTACTTC.

The rearrangement uses TRBV6-5 and TRBJ1-2; 8 bases match TRBD1. The V gene end was trimmed by 2 bases and the J gene end by 8 bases; junction bases not matched to a gene: 10. The CDR3 contains 15 residues. Germline V gene sequence: CDR1 MNHEY, CDR2 SVGAGI. The CDR3 loop reads CASSYGQGFRTGYTF. In nucleotides, the CDR3 is TGTGCCAGCAGTTACGGACAGGGTTTCAGAACGGGCTACACCTTC.

This chain joins TRBV10-1 and TRBJ1-1; D ambiguous. The CDR3 is made up of 13 amino acids. Germline lookup yields CDR1 WNHNN and CDR2 SYGVQD (reference sequence). V lost 1 base and J 0 bases, leaving 3 bases between the germline ends. The CDR3 DNA follows: TGCGCCAGCAGTGAGTTCATGAACACTGAAGCTTTCTTT. It translates to CASSEFMNTEAFF.

The chain combines TRBV27 with TRBJ2-2, with 8 bases aligning to TRBD2. V lost 4 bases, J lost 6 bases, and 7 bases stayed unmatched. The CDR3 consists of 15 residues. The germline gives CDR1 MNHEY, CDR2 SMNVEV (reference sequence). CDR3 sequence: CASSSGLVVPGELFF. The CDR3 DNA reads TGTGCCAGCAGTTCGGGACTAGTCGTACCCGGGGAGCTGTTTTTT.